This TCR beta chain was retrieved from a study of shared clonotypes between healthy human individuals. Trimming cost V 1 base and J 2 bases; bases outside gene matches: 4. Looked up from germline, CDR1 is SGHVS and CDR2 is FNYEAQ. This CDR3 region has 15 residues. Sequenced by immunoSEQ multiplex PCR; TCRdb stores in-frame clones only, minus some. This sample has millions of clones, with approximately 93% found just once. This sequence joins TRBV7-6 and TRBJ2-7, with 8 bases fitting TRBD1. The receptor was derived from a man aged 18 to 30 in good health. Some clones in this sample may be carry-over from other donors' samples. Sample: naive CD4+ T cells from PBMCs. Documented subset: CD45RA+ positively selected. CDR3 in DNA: TGTGCCAGCAGCTTAGGGACAGGGCGTACCTACGAGCAGTACTTC. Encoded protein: CASSLGTGRTYEQYF.